This T cell receptor (beta chain) is from a study of T cells in Graves' hyperthyroidism and ophthalmopathy. Amplification yielded TCR beta CDR3 regions, with RNA transcripts as the source. TCR CDR3 underwent first-round RT-PCR with the HTBI primer set. TCRdb itself ran the multiplex PCR reads through MiXCR, one entry per CDR3 protein. The sample includes about 300,000 distinct CDR3 sequences, roughly 17% seen only once; the top ten take roughly a third. Graves' hyperthyroidism without ophthalmopathy progression within 18 months was termed stable. Points from the study as a whole: Most thyroid clonotypes with frequency above 0.001 were detected in blood. Ophthalmopathy was told apart from stable hyperthyroidism by a 13 V-J model.

In its sample, this clonotype was seen many times. The target antigen is unknown. There are 14 residues in the CDR3. CDR1 MRHNA and CDR2 SNTAGT come from the germline V gene. Trimming cost V 4 bases and J 2 bases, with 8 bases left between them. The source of this sequence is a man aged 30 to 39 with Graves' hyperthyroidism. This chain links TRBV6-4 with TRBJ2-2, with unresolved D. Sequencing used blood. The CDR3 nucleotides read TGTGCCAGCAGTGCTGACACCAACACCGGGGAGCTGTTTTTT. Translating it yields CASSADTNTGELFF.